This record concerns one T cell receptor beta chain sequence. Its target antigen remains unknown. Qualities for individual bases were not recorded, and no much larger clone is one base off. TCRbeta CDR3 regions were amplified from genomic DNA by means of the immunoSEQ Assay, a bias-controlled multiplex PCR. In the authors' own workflow: The number of nucleated cells in each sample was estimated by amplification of reference gene primers within the assay. Sequence reads were collapsed and filtered to measure the absolute abundance of every unique TCRbeta CDR3 rearrangement. For each sample, productive Simpson clonality was calculated by taking the square root of Simpson's diversity index across productive rearrangements. Drawn from immuneACCESS, this table holds only the in-frame rearrangements with V and J called that TCRdb kept. Clones are partly lost; checked studies trace under half to an unresolved V gene and leave the rest unexplained. V, J and clone size were drawn from that table, and D and trimming were deduced from the DNA. Present in this sample are roughly 400,000 clones, 70% to 90% of which were seen just once. The ten largest clones take up roughly 2% of the sample.

The source of the sample is a study of blood T cell repertoires in COVID-19 (dated by TCRdb to between 2020 and 2021). Regarding the research as a whole: Samples from collaborators originated in the United States, Italy and Spain and spanned both the acute and convalescent phases of COVID-19. The prospective study material was composed of cDNA or gDNA derived from T cells, B-cell-depleted T cells, or PBMCs. Deeply sampled blood TCRbeta repertoires from subjects exposed to, actively infected with, or recovered from COVID-19 were included in the dataset. The repertoires were released in a freely available public database meant as a resource for research on the immune response to SARS-CoV-2. Samples came from the ongoing ImmuneRACE study (first 160 participants) plus 1,254 subjects from 6 global collaborators. A de-identified subject ID, COVID-19 status, age in years and sex were almost always included in the sample metadata. HLA class I and class II types, where available, came from metadata supplied by the sample provider rather than from assay-based typing.

In the prospective study, participants were about 18 to 95 years old, resided in 24 geographic areas of the United States, and were enrolled through a virtual design. In the prospective study, cohorts were assigned on the basis of participant-reported clinical history obtained from a screening survey and a study questionnaire. In the prospective study, whole blood, serum and a nasopharyngeal or oropharyngeal swab were collected from each participant by mobile phlebotomists. Over a roughly 2-month period, participants in the prospective study had the option of providing additional blood draws and questionnaires. Before DNA extraction, blood samples from the prospective study were shipped at room temperature or frozen. Study-wide findings and limitations: The amount of clinical and demographic metadata varied by source and participant and was provided uncurated.

Specimen: PBMCs or T cells enriched from blood (not recorded which). The sequence was collected from a woman aged 40 to 50 with acute COVID-19.

The sequence in DNA is TGTGCCTGGAGTGTACTGGCGGGGGAGACCCAGTACTTC. Protein translation: CAWSVLAGETQYF. This sequence uses TRBV30 and TRBJ2-5; a weak D assignment points to TRBD2 (6 bases agree). Trimming costs V 0 bases and J 5 bases, and their ends lie 10 bases apart. Taken from the germline V gene (reference sequence), the CDR1 and CDR2 loops are GTSNPN and SVGIG. From the cysteine up to the phenylalanine, the CDR3 has a length of 13 residues. Kept here is only the CDR3 DNA, which spans 39 bases and is read in frame from base 1.